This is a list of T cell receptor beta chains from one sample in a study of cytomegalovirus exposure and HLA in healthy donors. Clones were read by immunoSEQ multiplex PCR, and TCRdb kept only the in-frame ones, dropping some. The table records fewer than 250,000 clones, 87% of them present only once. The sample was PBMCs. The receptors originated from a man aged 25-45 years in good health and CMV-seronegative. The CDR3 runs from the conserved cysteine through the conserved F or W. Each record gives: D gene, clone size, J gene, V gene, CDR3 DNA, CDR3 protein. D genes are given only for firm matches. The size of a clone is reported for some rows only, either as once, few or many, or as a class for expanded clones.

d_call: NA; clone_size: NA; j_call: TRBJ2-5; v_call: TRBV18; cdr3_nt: TGTGCCAGCTCAAGGGGTGAGGAGACCCAGTACTTC; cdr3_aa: CASSRGEETQYF
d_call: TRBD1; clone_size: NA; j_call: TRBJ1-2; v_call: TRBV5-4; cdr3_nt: TGTGCCAGCAGCCACCGACAGGGGGTGAACTATGGCTACACCTTC; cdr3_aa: CASSHRQGVNYGYTF
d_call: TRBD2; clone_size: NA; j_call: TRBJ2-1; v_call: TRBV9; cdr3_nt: TGTGCCAGCAGCCCCAGGACTAGCGGGTCTTTGGATGAGCAGTTCTTC; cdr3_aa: CASSPRTSGSLDEQFF
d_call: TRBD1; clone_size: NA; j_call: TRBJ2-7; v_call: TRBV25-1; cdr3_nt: TGTGCCAGCGGATCCGGGACAGGGTTCTACGAGCAGTACTTC; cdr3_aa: CASGSGTGFYEQYF
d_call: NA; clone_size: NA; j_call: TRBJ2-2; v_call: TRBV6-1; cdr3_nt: TGTGCCAGCAGTGAAGCAAGAACTAGTGCCGGGGAGCTGTTTTTT; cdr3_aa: CASSEARTSAGELFF
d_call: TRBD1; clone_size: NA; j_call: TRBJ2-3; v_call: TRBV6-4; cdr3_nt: TGTGCCAGCAGTCCCGGACAGGGCAGTAACACAGATACGCAGTATTTT; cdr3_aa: CASSPGQGSNTDTQYF
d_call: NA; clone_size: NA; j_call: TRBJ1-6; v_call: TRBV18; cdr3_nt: TGTGCCAGCTCACCAGAACAGGGCCATAATTCACCCCTCCACTTT; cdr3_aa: CASSPEQGHNSPLHF
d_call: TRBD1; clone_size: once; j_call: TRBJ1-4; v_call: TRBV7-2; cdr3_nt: TGTGCCAGCAGCTCGAGACTAGGACAGGGAGGTGGTGAAAAACTGTTTTTT; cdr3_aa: CASSSRLGQGGGEKLFF
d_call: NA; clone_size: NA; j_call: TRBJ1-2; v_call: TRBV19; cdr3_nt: TGTGCCAGTAGTCCAGGGGCGGGCTATGGCTACACCTTC; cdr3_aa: CASSPGAGYGYTF
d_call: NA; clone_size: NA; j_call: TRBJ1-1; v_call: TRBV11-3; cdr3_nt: TGTGCCAGCAGCGAGGGAGGTGGGGACACTGAAGCTTTCTTT; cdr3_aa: CASSEGGGDTEAFF
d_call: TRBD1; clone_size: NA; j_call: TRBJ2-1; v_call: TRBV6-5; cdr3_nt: TGTGCCAGCAGTGGACAGGTTCCCAATGAGCAGTTCTTC; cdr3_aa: CASSGQVPNEQFF
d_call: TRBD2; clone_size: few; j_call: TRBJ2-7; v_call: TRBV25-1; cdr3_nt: TGTGCCAGCAGTGATCCCGCTAGCGGGAGGTACGAGCAGTACTTC; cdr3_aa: CASSDPASGRYEQYF
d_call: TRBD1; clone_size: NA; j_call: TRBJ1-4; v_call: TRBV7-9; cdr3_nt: TGTGCCAGCAGCTTGAGACAGGGTGATGAAAAACTGTTTTTT; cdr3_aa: CASSLRQGDEKLFF